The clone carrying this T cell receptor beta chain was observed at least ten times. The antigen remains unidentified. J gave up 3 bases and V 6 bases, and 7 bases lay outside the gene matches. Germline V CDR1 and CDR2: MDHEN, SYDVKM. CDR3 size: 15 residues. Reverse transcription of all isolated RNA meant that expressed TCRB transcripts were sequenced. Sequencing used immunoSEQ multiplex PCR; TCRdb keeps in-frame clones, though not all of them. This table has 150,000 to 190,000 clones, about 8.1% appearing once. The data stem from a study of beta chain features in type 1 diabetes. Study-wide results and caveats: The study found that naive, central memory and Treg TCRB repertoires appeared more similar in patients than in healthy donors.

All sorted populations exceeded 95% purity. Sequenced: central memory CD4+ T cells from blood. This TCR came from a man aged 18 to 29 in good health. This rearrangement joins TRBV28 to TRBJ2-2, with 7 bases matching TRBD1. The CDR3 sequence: CASRGQTVHTGELFF. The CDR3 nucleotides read TGTGCCAGCAGGGGACAGACCGTTCACACCGGGGAGCTGTTTTTT.